The 19 T cell receptor beta chains below all came from one sample that was sequenced in a study of blood T cell repertoires in COVID-19 (TCRdb year 2020). Library creation used the immunoSEQ multiplex PCR assay. Here the immuneACCESS table is served through TCRdb, limited to in-frame sequences with V and J called. Missing clones are a known gap in these copies; in checked studies unresolved V genes cover under half, and the rest lacks a known reason. The sample has more than 95,000 clones on record, 85% to 90% of them singletons. Approximately 8% of the sample belongs to the ten largest clones. The sequencing input was peripheral blood. These receptors all come from a man in his fifties or sixties with acute or convalescent COVID-19.

This chain connects TRBV5-4 to TRBJ1-1, with a weak D call TRBD1 (5 bases). Germline CDR1 reads SGHNT; CDR2 reads YYREEE (reference sequence). V lost 4 bases to trimming and J lost 2 bases, with 15 bases between them. The CDR3 has 15 residues. This CDR3 reads CASSRAGGINTEAFF. Here the CDR3 DNA reads TGTGCCAGCAGCCGGGCGGGGGGAATTAACACTGAAGCTTTCTTT.

The chain has TRBV2 and TRBJ2-1; 9 bases align to TRBD1. Germline CDR1 SNHLY, CDR2 FYNNEI. Trimming at V came to 4 bases and at J to 0 bases, leaving 4 bases not matched to a gene. The CDR3 contains 16 residues. The CDR3 DNA sequence: TGTGCCAGCAGTGGAGGACAGGGGAGCTCCTACAATGAGCAGTTCTTC. It yields the protein CASSGGQGSSYNEQFF.

This chain joins TRBV7-2 and TRBJ2-7; 10 nucleotides line up with TRBD2. The CDR3 covers 19 residues. The J segment lost 1 base and the V segment lost 2 bases, leaving 14 bases of the junction unmatched. Germline assignment: CDR1 SGHTA and CDR2 FQGNSA. In DNA form, the CDR3 reads TGTGCCAGCAGCTTACTGTCCGTCATGCGGACTAGCGGATCCTACGAGCAGTACTTC. Encoded protein: CASSLLSVMRTSGSYEQYF.

The V gene is TRBV7-9, the J gene TRBJ2-3; 9 nucleotides line up with TRBD2. Germline-derived CDR1 and CDR2 are SEHNR and FQNEAQ (reference sequence). The V segment lost 3 bases and the J segment 3 bases; nucleotides outside the gene matches: 4. This CDR3 spans 15 amino acids. For the CDR3, the DNA is TGTGCCAGCAGCTTTTTAGCGGGAGAGACAGATACGCAGTATTTT. It yields the protein CASSFLAGETDTQYF.

This clone came up once. The chain recombines TRBV7-2 with TRBJ2-1; 7 bases align to TRBD2. The CDR3 covers 15 residues. The germline V gene encodes CDR1 SGHTA and CDR2 FQGNSA. Trimming removed 6 bases from V and 4 bases from J; junction bases left unmatched: 9. The CDR3, as DNA: TGTGCCAGCAGATCGTCCAGCGGGACGTACAATGAGCAGTTCTTC. Translated: CASRSSSGTYNEQFF. The whole variable domain, remainder taken from reference TRBV7-2 and TRBJ2-1, is GAGVSQSPSNKVTEKGKDVELRCDPISGHTALYWYRQSLGQGLEFLIYFQGNSAPDKSGLPSDRFSAERTGGSVSTLTIQRTQQEDSAVYLCASRSSSGTYNEQFFGPGTRLTVL.

The V and J genes are TRBV7-9 and TRBJ2-3; 9 nucleotides align to TRBD1. With 5 bases clipped from V and 5 bases from J, the junction kept 5 bases outside the gene matches. CDR3 length equals 14 residues. The germline V gene encodes CDR1 SEHNR and CDR2 FQNEAQ (reference sequence). The CDR3 loop reads CASSRGTGIDTQYF. The CDR3 bases are TGTGCCAGCAGCCGAGGGACAGGGATAGATACGCAGTATTTT.

The rearrangement links TRBV15 to TRBJ1-5; D is perhaps TRBD1 (6 bases). This CDR3 region has 15 residues. V dropped 1 base and J dropped 2 bases, with 9 bases sitting between them. Germline V lookup: CDR1 LNHNV, CDR2 YYDKDF (reference sequence). Here the CDR3 reads CATSRAQGRNQPQHF. CDR3 bases: TGTGCCACCAGCAGAGCACAGGGTCGCAATCAGCCCCAGCATTTT.

The J gene is TRBJ1-1, the V gene TRBV6-2 or TRBV6-3, with 9 bases that match TRBD1. V gave up 5 bases and J gave up 5 bases; unmatched junction bases: 6. Germline V gene data show CDR1 as MNHEY and CDR2 as SVGEGT. The length of the CDR3 is 14 residues. CDR3 DNA: TGTGCCAGCAGTCACACAGGGGGCGGAACTGAAGCTTTCTTT. Translated: CASSHTGGGTEAFF.

This chain joins TRBV27 and TRBJ2-7; D is ambiguous. Germline V CDR1 and CDR2: MNHEY, SMNVEV (reference sequence). The V end was cut by 2 bases, the J end by 3 bases, with 11 bases between. The CDR3 covers 14 residues. The CDR3 DNA reads as TGTGCCAGCAGTTTAAAACACACCTTCTACGAGCAGTACTTC. Protein product: CASSLKHTFYEQYF.

This clone has a handful of counts. The chain employs TRBV6-4 and TRBJ2-3, with TRBD2 matching over 14 bases. This CDR3 is built from 15 residues. Germline loops: CDR1 MRHNA, CDR2 SNTAGT. Trimming removed 6 bases from V and 10 bases from J; junction bases left unmatched: 9. In DNA form, the CDR3 reads TGTGCCAGCAGGAGACTAGCGGGAGGGCAGCAGGCGCAGTATTTT. This codes for CASRRLAGGQQAQYF.

The genes are TRBV18 and TRBJ1-2; 7 bases match TRBD1. Germline values: CDR1 KGHSH, CDR2 LQKENI. The CDR3 runs 13 residues. V lost 5 bases, J lost 2 bases, and 2 bases stayed unmatched. This CDR3 reads CASSKGQNYGYTF. As DNA, the CDR3 is TGTGCCAGCTCAAAGGGACAGAACTATGGCTACACCTTC.

V gene TRBV12-3 or TRBV12-4 combines with J gene TRBJ1-5, with a possible D match to TRBD1 (6 bases). V was shortened by 5 bases and J by 6 bases, with 11 bases between the two germline ends. The CDR3 consists of 13 residues. As DNA, the CDR3 is TGTGCCAGCAGTCAGGGGTCAGCTCAGCCCCAGCATTTT. As protein: CASSQGSAQPQHF.

The V and J genes are TRBV20-1 and TRBJ2-2, with 7 bases aligning to TRBD1. The germline CDR1 and CDR2 sequences are DFQATT and SNEGSKA (reference sequence). Germline trimming cut 3 bases from V and 3 bases from J; bases unmatched to any gene: 4. The CDR3 loop spans 14 amino acids. CDR3 in DNA: TGCAGTGCTAGTCAGGGGGTTGACACCGGGGAGCTGTTTTTT. This encodes CSASQGVDTGELFF.

The genes are TRBV11-2 and TRBJ2-7; 9 positions agree with TRBD1. V gave up 0 bases and J gave up 5 bases; unmatched junction bases: 2. This CDR3 spans 14 amino acids. The germline gives CDR1 SGHAT, CDR2 FQNNGV. CDR3 sequence (DNA): TGTGCCAGCAGCTTAGAAGGGACAGGGAACGAGCAGTACTTC. It is translated as CASSLEGTGNEQYF.

The gene calls are TRBV14 and TRBJ1-2; 10 bases agree with TRBD1. Unmatched junction bases numbered 9, after V lost 4 bases and J lost 4 bases. The germline V gene encodes CDR1 SGHDN and CDR2 FVKESK. The CDR3 length is 16 residues. CDR3 DNA sequence: TGTGCCAGCAGCCGCGTCTCAGGGACAGGGGTCTATGGCTACACCTTC. It encodes CASSRVSGTGVYGYTF.

This clone was seen only a few times. This sequence joins TRBV9 and TRBJ1-2, with TRBD1 matching over 8 bases. The CDR3 totals 14 residues. V was pared by 4 bases and J by 3 bases, with 5 bases of the junction left unmatched. Germline V gene data show CDR1 as SGDLS and CDR2 as YYNGEE. CDR3 sequence: CASSLAGGDYGYTF. For the CDR3, the DNA is TGTGCCAGCAGCCTCGCAGGGGGCGACTATGGCTACACCTTC.

Only one count was recorded for this clone. V and J are TRBV29-1 and TRBJ2-3; 13 bases are a match to TRBD2. This CDR3 spans 15 amino acids. The germline V gene encodes CDR1 SQVTM and CDR2 ANQGSEA. V trimming: 4 bases; J trimming: 1 base; junction bases outside the gene matches: 2. As DNA, the CDR3 is TGCAGCGTTGCTGGACTAGCGGGGGGCACAGATACGCAGTATTTT. Its protein product is CSVAGLAGGTDTQYF.

CDR3 sequence reads: CAGGLPGETQYF. The CDR3 region has the DNA TGTGCCGGGGGCCTTCCGGGGGAGACCCAGTACTTC. V gene TRBV6-5 combines with J gene TRBJ2-5, with D maybe TRBD1 (6 bases). V lost 11 bases and J 5 bases, leaving 15 bases between the germline ends. The CDR3 has 12 amino acids. Germline V lookup: CDR1 MNHEY, CDR2 SVGAGI.

The chain combines TRBV27 with TRBJ1-5; a possible D gene is TRBD1 (6 bases). Germline CDR1 and CDR2: MNHEY and SMNVEV (reference sequence). The germline V and J ends were trimmed by 4 bases and 4 bases, with 11 bases remaining between them. The CDR3 spans 14 residues. Here the CDR3 reads CASSYQGSNQPQHF. DNA for the CDR3: TGTGCCAGCAGTTATCAGGGGTCGAATCAGCCCCAGCATTTT.